Following are 2 T cell receptor beta chains from one sample sequenced in a study of radiation and T cells in renal cell carcinoma. As for time point: blood 4 weeks post-SBRT, at nephrectomy. The treatment denotes: 15 Gy SBRT to primary tumor, nephrectomy 4 weeks later. Produced via immunoSEQ multiplex PCR; TCRdb's table is partial and in-frame only. In the table there are about 150,000 clones, 86% of which are singletons. Sequencing used blood, obtained from a patient whose treatment included radiotherapy and nephrectomy. These receptors were obtained from a woman aged 50 to 65 with renal cell carcinoma.

The rearrangement uses TRBV9 and TRBJ2-1; 14 bases line up with TRBD2. The CDR3 extends over 17 amino acids. Germline CDR1 and CDR2: SGDLS and YYNGEE. The V and J ends lost 3 bases and 8 bases, in that order; junction bases with no gene match: 10. The CDR3 DNA is TGTGCCAGCAGCGGCCGATCGGGACTAGCGGGAGCAGATGAGCAGTTCTTC. Amino acid sequence: CASSGRSGLAGADEQFF.

V and J are TRBV27 and TRBJ1-5, with TRBD1 as a possible D gene (5 bases). V shed 1 base and J shed 0 bases, with 7 bases lying between them. The CDR3 consists of 15 residues. From germline, CDR1 is MNHEY and CDR2 SMNVEV (reference sequence). The CDR3 loop is CASSLWGISNQPQHF. The CDR3, as DNA: TGTGCCAGCAGTTTATGGGGGATTAGCAATCAGCCCCAGCATTTT.